The sample holds one count of the clone carrying this T cell receptor (beta chain). These data originate in a study of siplizumab effects on memory and regulatory T cells. The method was immunoSEQ multiplex PCR; TCRdb's version includes in-frame clones alone and lacks a portion of them. Of tens of thousands of clones in the sample, roughly 96% were seen once. V lost 0 bases, J lost 5 bases, and 6 bases stayed unmatched. The CDR3 length is 15 residues. CDR1 is SGHNT and CDR2 is YYREEE in the germline V gene (reference sequence). Input material: naive CD4+ T cells sorted from blood. This clonotype originated in a human donor in good health. The rearrangement uses TRBV5-4 and TRBJ2-7; TRBD1 agrees at 9 bases. The CDR3 spells CASSLAGQGFNEQYF. CDR3 bases: TGTGCCAGCAGCTTGGCAGGACAGGGGTTCAACGAGCAGTACTTC.